Each of the 2 T cell receptor beta chains below was sequenced from the same sample in a study of Graves' ophthalmopathy and Graves' hyperthyroidism. The TCR beta CDR3 regions underwent amplification from RNA transcripts. Second-round multiplex PCR came after first-round RT-PCR with HTBI primers. TCRdb reprocessed the multiplex PCR reads with MiXCR, giving one entry per CDR3 protein. The table lists 350,000 to 400,000 distinct CDR3 sequences, about 17% of them singletons. Specimen: peripheral blood. Receptors were obtained from a woman in her late teens or twenties with Graves' ophthalmopathy.

This clonotype was recorded many times. V is TRBV29-1 and J is TRBJ2-7, with 7 bases fitting TRBD1. This CDR3 is built from 13 residues. J gave up 3 bases and V 4 bases, and 6 bases lay outside the gene matches. Germline V gene lookup returns CDR1 SQVTM and CDR2 ANQGSEA. The CDR3 here is CSVGKGQNYEQYF. For the CDR3, the DNA is TGCAGCGTTGGTAAGGGACAGAACTACGAGCAGTACTTC.

This clonotype has a count of ten or more. The rearrangement joins TRBV9 to TRBJ1-3; D gene uncertain. Germline-derived CDR1 and CDR2 are SGDLS and YYNGEE. The CDR3 loop spans 16 amino acids. Trimming pared 0 bases from V and 3 bases from J, leaving 13 bases between. The CDR3 here is CASSVGRGRDGNTIYF. CDR3 coding DNA: TGTGCCAGCAGCGTAGGACGAGGGAGAGATGGAAACACCATATATTTT.